This T cell receptor beta chain was sequenced during a study of Tregs in tolerant kidney transplant recipients. Profiled with immunoSEQ multiplex PCR; TCRdb holds only in-frame clones, not every one. Altogether approximately 66,000 clones are present, approximately 85% being singletons, with the ten largest covering 2.1%. The CDR3 extends over 14 amino acids. Trimming took off 5 bases at V and 0 bases at J, with 7 bases between the two ends. Germline values: CDR1 LNHDA, CDR2 SQIVND (reference sequence). The V gene is TRBV19, the J gene TRBJ2-2; tentative D call: TRBD1 (5 bases). This specimen was Tregs from blood, taken before the transplant. This receptor was identified in a human donor who received a combined kidney and bone marrow transplant. The CDR3 loop is CASSAGTNTGELFF. For the CDR3, the DNA is TGTGCCAGTAGTGCAGGGACGAACACCGGGGAGCTGTTTTTT. Full variable domain (remainder filled in from reference TRBV19 and TRBJ2-2): DGGITQSPKYLFRKEGQNVTLSCEQNLNHDAMYWYRQDPGQGLRLIYYSQIVNDFQKGDIAEGYSVSREKKESFPLTVTSAQKNPTAFYLCASSAGTNTGELFFGEGSRLTVL.